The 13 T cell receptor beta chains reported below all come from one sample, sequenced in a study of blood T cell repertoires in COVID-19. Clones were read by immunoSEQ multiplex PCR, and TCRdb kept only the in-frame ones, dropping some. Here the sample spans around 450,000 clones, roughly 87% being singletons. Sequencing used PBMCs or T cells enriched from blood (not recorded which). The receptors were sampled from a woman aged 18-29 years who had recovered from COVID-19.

In DNA, the CDR3 is TGTGCCAGTACCCACGACAGAGAGAACACTGAAGCTTTCTTT. Protein product: CASTHDRENTEAFF. This rearrangement joins TRBV19 to TRBJ1-1; D perhaps matches TRBD1 (5 bases). V lost 7 bases and J lost 1, with 13 bases in between. CDR3 length: 14 amino acids. The V gene's germline CDR1 is LNHDA and CDR2 SQIVND (reference sequence).

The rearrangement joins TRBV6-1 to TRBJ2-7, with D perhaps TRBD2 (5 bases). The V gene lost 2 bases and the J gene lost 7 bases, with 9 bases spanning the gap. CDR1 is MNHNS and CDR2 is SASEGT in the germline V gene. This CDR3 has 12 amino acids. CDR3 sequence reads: CASSESRGEQYF. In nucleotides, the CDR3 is TGTGCCAGCAGTGAATCGCGCGGGGAGCAGTACTTC.

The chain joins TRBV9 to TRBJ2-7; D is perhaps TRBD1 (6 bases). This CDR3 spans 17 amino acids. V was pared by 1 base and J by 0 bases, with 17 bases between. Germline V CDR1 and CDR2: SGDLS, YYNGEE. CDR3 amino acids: CASSVRPQTGSSYEQYF. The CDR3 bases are TGTGCCAGCAGCGTAAGGCCCCAGACAGGCAGCTCCTACGAGCAGTACTTC.

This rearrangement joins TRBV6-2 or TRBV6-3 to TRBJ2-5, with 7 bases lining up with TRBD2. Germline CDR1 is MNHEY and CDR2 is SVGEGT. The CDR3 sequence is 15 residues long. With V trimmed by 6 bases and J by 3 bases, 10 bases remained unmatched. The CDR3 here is CASSTRDYIKETQYF. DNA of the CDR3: TGTGCCAGCAGCACGCGGGACTATATAAAAGAGACCCAGTACTTC.

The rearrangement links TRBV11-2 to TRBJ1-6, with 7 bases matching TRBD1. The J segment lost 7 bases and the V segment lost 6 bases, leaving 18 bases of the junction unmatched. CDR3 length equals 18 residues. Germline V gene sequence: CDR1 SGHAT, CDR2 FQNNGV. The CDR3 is CASSFASPLTGVNSPLHF. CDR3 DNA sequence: TGTGCCAGCAGTTTTGCATCCCCTCTAACAGGGGTGAATTCACCCCTCCACTTT.

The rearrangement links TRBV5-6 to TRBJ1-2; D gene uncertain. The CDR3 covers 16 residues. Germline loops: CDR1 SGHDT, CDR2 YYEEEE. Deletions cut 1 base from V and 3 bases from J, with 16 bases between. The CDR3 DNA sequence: TGTGCCAGCAGCTTGCTCGTACAAGCCGGGGACTATGGCTACACCTTC. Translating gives CASSLLVQAGDYGYTF.

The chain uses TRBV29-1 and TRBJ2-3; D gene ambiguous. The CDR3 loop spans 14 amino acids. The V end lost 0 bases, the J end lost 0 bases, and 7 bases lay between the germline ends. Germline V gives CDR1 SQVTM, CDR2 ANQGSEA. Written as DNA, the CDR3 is TGCAGCGTTGAAGAAACAGCTAGCACAGATACGCAGTATTTT. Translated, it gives CSVEETASTDTQYF.

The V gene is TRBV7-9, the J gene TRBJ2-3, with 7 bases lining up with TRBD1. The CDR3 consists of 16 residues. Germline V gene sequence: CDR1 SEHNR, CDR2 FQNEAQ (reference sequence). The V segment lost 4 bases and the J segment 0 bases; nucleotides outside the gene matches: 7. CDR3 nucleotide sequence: TGTGCCAGCAGCTCAACGGACAGGCTGAGCACAGATACGCAGTATTTT. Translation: CASSSTDRLSTDTQYF.

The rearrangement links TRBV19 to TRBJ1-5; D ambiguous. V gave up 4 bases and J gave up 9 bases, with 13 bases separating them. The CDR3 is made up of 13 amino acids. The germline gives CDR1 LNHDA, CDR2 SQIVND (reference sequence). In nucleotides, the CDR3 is TGTGCCAGTAGTACACAGTTACAGACGCCCCAGCATTTT. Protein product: CASSTQLQTPQHF.

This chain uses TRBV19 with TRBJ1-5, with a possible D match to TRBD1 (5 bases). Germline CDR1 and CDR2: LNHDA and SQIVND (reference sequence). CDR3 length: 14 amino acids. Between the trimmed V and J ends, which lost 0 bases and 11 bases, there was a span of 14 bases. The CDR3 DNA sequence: TGTGCCAGTAGTATAGATCTAGGGGTTAGGGCCCAGCATTTT. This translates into CASSIDLGVRAQHF.

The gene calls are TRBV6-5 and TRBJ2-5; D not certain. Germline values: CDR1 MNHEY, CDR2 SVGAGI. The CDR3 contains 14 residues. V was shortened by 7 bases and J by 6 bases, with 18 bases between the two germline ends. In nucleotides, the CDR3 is TGTGCCAGCACCAAACCGGGTCCCTGGAAGACCCAGTACTTC. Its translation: CASTKPGPWKTQYF.

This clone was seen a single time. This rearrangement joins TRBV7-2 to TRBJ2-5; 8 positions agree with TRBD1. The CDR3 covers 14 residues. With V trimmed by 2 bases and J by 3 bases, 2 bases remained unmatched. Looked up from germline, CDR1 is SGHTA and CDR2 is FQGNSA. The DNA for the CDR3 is TGTGCCAGCAGCTTATCAGGGGGCGAAGAGACCCAGTACTTC. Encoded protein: CASSLSGGEETQYF. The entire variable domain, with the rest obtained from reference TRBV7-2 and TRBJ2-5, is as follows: GAGVSQSPSNKVTEKGKDVELRCDPISGHTALYWYRQSLGQGLEFLIYFQGNSAPDKSGLPSDRFSAERTGGSVSTLTIQRTQQEDSAVYLCASSLSGGEETQYFGPGTRLLVL.

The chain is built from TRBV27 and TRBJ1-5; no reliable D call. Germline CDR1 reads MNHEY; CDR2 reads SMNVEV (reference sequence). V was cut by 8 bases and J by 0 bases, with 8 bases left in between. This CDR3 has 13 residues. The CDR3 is CASGRLSNQPQHF. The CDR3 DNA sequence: TGTGCCAGCGGCCGTCTTAGCAATCAGCCCCAGCATTTT.